The 19 T cell receptor beta chains listed next were all sequenced from one sample in a study of cytomegalovirus exposure and HLA in healthy donors. 13 Jbeta primers and 60 Vbeta primers were used for the PCR. Only in-frame clones appear in the TCRdb table, and some are missing; sequencing was by immunoSEQ multiplex PCR. This table holds 130,000 or so clones, approximately 10% found once. The sample taken for sequencing was PBMCs. The receptors originated from a woman between 35 and 50 years old in good health and CMV-seropositive.

The gene calls are TRBV2 and TRBJ2-1; D gene uncertain. The CDR3 loop spans 12 amino acids. Germline-derived CDR1 and CDR2 are SNHLY and FYNNEI. Trimming took off 4 bases at V and 9 bases at J, with 10 bases between the two ends. CDR3 bases: TGTGCCAGCAGTGTCGAAATCGGTGAGCAGTTCTTC. Amino acid sequence: CASSVEIGEQFF.

The sample holds a few counts of this clone. J is TRBJ2-5 and V is TRBV7-9, with no clear D. This CDR3 comprises 11 residues. Trimming took 5 bases from V and 9 from J, leaving 10 bases between them. CDR1 is SEHNR, CDR2 FQNEAQ, per germline (reference sequence). The CDR3 DNA follows: TGTGCCAGCAGCCCCCAACAGTCCCAGTACTTC. Translating gives CASSPQQSQYF.

The chain couples TRBV18 to TRBJ1-2; 7 bases align to TRBD1. The V gene's germline CDR1 is KGHSH and CDR2 LQKENI. The CDR3 has 15 residues. V was clipped by 1 base and J by 2 bases; unmatched bases: 4. CDR3 amino acids: CASSPLGQQNYGYTF. Written as DNA, the CDR3 is TGTGCCAGCTCACCACTGGGACAGCAGAACTATGGCTACACCTTC.

The sample holds a few counts of this clone. This chain uses TRBV15 with TRBJ2-7, with 8 bases lining up with TRBD1. This CDR3 has 19 amino acids. The V segment lost 4 bases and the J segment 0 bases; nucleotides outside the gene matches: 17. Germline CDR1 is LNHNV and CDR2 is YYDKDF (reference sequence). The CDR3 protein is CATSKMWDRSSPSSYEQYF. For the CDR3, the DNA is TGTGCCACCAGCAAGATGTGGGACAGGTCTTCACCGAGCTCCTACGAGCAGTACTTC.

This clone was counted only a few times. This rearrangement joins TRBV29-1 to TRBJ1-2, with 7 bases lining up with TRBD1. This CDR3 is 11 amino acids long. After removal of 8 bases from V and 6 bases from J, the junction contained 6 bases not matched to a gene. Germline V gene data show CDR1 as SQVTM and CDR2 as ANQGSEA. CDR3 nucleotides: TGCAGCCTCCGACAGGGAAATGGCTACACCTTC. Translation gives CSLRQGNGYTF.

CDR3 in DNA: TGTGCCAGCAGTGAATGGGGTCGGGAGTCCTACGAGCAGTACTTC. It yields the protein CASSEWGRESYEQYF. The V and J genes are TRBV2 and TRBJ2-5; perhaps TRBD2 as D (6 bases). The J call is doubtful: the DNA matches TRBJ2-7 better. The CDR3 sequence is 15 residues long. Germline lookup yields CDR1 SNHLY and CDR2 FYNNEI.

This chain uses TRBV9 with TRBJ2-3; 10 nucleotides align to TRBD1. The CDR3 sequence is 18 residues long. V shed 0 bases, J shed 5 bases, and the junction held 12 bases outside the gene matches. Germline V gene data show CDR1 as SGDLS and CDR2 as YYNGEE. Here the CDR3 reads CASSVDNSRQGAEDTQYF. The CDR3 bases are TGTGCCAGCAGCGTAGATAATTCGAGACAGGGGGCAGAAGATACGCAGTATTTT.

This clone was detected a few times. The chain combines TRBV5-5 with TRBJ2-7, with a tentative D call TRBD2 (6 bases). Germline V gives CDR1 SGHKS, CDR2 YYEKEE (reference sequence). Trimming took 4 bases from V and 2 from J, leaving 13 bases between them. The CDR3 runs to 14 residues. For the CDR3, the DNA is TGTGCCAGCAGCCGGGGGTTAATTCCCTACGAGCAGTACTTC. Translation gives CASSRGLIPYEQYF.

The CDR3 here is CASSLEGAAYEQYF. CDR3 nucleotide sequence: TGCGCCAGCAGCTTGGAGGGGGCGGCCTACGAGCAGTACTTC. The chain recombines TRBV5-1 with TRBJ2-7, with 7 bases fitting TRBD1. J gave up 2 bases and V 0 bases, and 2 bases lay outside the gene matches. The CDR3 totals 14 residues. In germline, CDR1 is SGHRS, CDR2 YFSETQ.

The rearrangement uses TRBV5-1 and TRBJ1-1; D call uncertain. Between the trimmed V and J ends, which lost 0 bases and 4 bases, there was a span of 10 bases. The CDR3 has 14 amino acids. The V gene's germline CDR1 is SGHRS and CDR2 YFSETQ. The CDR3 protein is CASSLETFSTEAFF. The CDR3 nucleotides read TGCGCCAGCAGCTTGGAAACGTTTAGCACTGAAGCTTTCTTT.

CDR3: CASSLLQGATGELFF. The DNA of the CDR3 is TGTGCCAGCAGCTTGTTGCAGGGGGCCACCGGGGAGCTGTTTTTT. The V call is TRBV5-4, the J call TRBJ2-2; 8 nucleotides line up with TRBD1. The germline gives CDR1 SGHNT, CDR2 YYREEE (reference sequence). This CDR3 comprises 15 residues. V lost 1 base, J lost 4 bases, and 3 bases stayed unmatched. Complete variable domain (other parts from reference TRBV5-4 and TRBJ2-2): ETGVTQSPTHLIKTRGQQVTLRCSSQSGHNTVSWYQQALGQGPQFIFQYYREEENGRGNFPPRFSGLQFPNYSSELNVNALELDDSALYLCASSLLQGATGELFFGEGSRLTVL.

The chain combines TRBV7-9 with TRBJ2-5, with D possibly TRBD1 on 6 matching bases. Per the germline V gene, CDR1 is SEHNR and CDR2 is FQNEAQ (reference sequence). The length of the CDR3 is 15 residues. V lost 1 base to trimming and J lost 4 bases, with 13 bases between them. The CDR3, as DNA: TGTGCCAGCAGCTTAGGACAGGTCGGTGCAGAGACCCAGTACTTC. Its translation: CASSLGQVGAETQYF. Complete variable domain (other parts from reference TRBV7-9 and TRBJ2-5): DTGVSQNPRHKITKRGQNVTFRCDPISEHNRLYWYRQTLGQGPEFLTYFQNEAQLEKSRLLSDRFSAERPKGSFSTLEIQRTEQGDSAMYLCASSLGQVGAETQYFGPGTRLLVL.

The V gene is TRBV9, the J gene TRBJ2-1; TRBD2 matches 10 bases. The CDR3 sequence is 19 residues long. The germline V gene has CDR1 SGDLS and CDR2 YYNGEE. V was clipped by 0 bases and J by 0 bases; unmatched bases: 9. CDR3 region: CASSVDWLAGASSYNEQFF. The CDR3 bases are TGTGCCAGCAGCGTAGATTGGCTAGCGGGAGCGAGCTCCTACAATGAGCAGTTCTTC.

The chain has TRBV11-2 and TRBJ1-2; 11 bases align to TRBD1. The CDR3 sequence is 15 residues long. The V gene's germline CDR1 is SGHAT and CDR2 FQNNGV. Losses at the gene ends were 3 bases for V and 3 bases for J; bases not matched to a gene: 3. CDR3 sequence (DNA): TGTGCCAGCAGCTTGGGGACAGGGGGTTACTATGGCTACACCTTC. It translates to CASSLGTGGYYGYTF. Supplemented by reference TRBV11-2 and TRBJ1-2, the full variable domain reads EAGVAQSPRYKIIEKRQSVAFWCNPISGHATLYWYQQILGQGPKLLIQFQNNGVVDDSQLPKDRFSAERLKGVDSTLKIQPAKLEDSAVYLCASSLGTGGYYGYTFGSGTRLTVV.

The CDR3 DNA is TGTGCCAGCAGCTTTAGAAACCAAGGCTACACCTTC. Translation gives CASSFRNQGYTF. The rearrangement links TRBV7-8 to TRBJ1-2; D remains unclear. CDR3 size: 12 residues. V was cut by 3 bases and J by 8 bases, with 10 bases left in between. Germline CDR1 SGHVS, CDR2 FQNEAQ.

This clone was detected a few times. The chain couples TRBV6-5 to TRBJ2-7; 10 bases match TRBD1. Unmatched junction bases numbered 7, after V lost 4 bases and J lost 7 bases. Germline CDR1 is MNHEY and CDR2 is SVGAGI. The CDR3 is made up of 14 amino acids. CDR3 DNA: TGTGCCAGCAGTTTAGGGACAGGGGATACTGAGCAGTACTTC. Translating gives CASSLGTGDTEQYF.

The chain has TRBV27 and TRBJ1-2; the D gene is possibly TRBD1 (5 bases). The germline V gene has CDR1 MNHEY and CDR2 SMNVEV (reference sequence). The CDR3 has 15 amino acids. Trimming took off 2 bases at V and 0 bases at J, with 10 bases between the two ends. The CDR3 bases are TGTGCCAGCAGTTTAGGGGGGGGACCTAACTATGGCTACACCTTC. Its translation: CASSLGGGPNYGYTF.

V and J are TRBV2 and TRBJ1-2; the match to TRBD1 covers 9 bases. Germline CDR1 and CDR2: SNHLY and FYNNEI. The CDR3 has 13 residues. The ends lost 2 bases at V and 9 bases at J; junction bases unmatched: 4. This chain's CDR3 is CASSENRGQRYTF. DNA of the CDR3: TGTGCCAGCAGTGAAAACAGGGGGCAGCGCTACACCTTC. Complete variable domain (other parts from reference TRBV2 and TRBJ1-2): EPEVTQTPSHQVTQMGQEVILRCVPISNHLYFYWYRQILGQKVEFLVSFYNNEISEKSEIFDDQFSVERPDGSNFTLKIRSTKLEDSAMYFCASSENRGQRYTFGSGTRLTVV.

This chain joins TRBV9 and TRBJ2-1; 12 bases line up with TRBD2. After removal of 3 bases from V and 4 bases from J, the junction contained 2 bases not matched to a gene. Germline values: CDR1 SGDLS, CDR2 YYNGEE. The CDR3 is 15 residues long. CDR3 sequence (DNA): TGTGCCAGCAGCGGGACTAGCGGGGATTACAATGAGCAGTTCTTC. Translated: CASSGTSGDYNEQFF.